The next 7 T cell receptor beta chains were all read from a single sample in a study of OX40 agonist ivuxolimab in advanced cancers. TCRdb's copy holds only in-frame clones and misses some; the assay was immunoSEQ multiplex PCR. The profile shows over 55,000 clones, under 85% of them singletons. The specimen was CD4+ or CD8+ T cells sorted from blood, collected in a trial of the OX40 agonist ivuxolimab. The receptor source for this set is an adult with an advanced solid tumor such as melanoma, head and neck, liver or kidney cancer.

J is TRBJ2-7 and V is TRBV19; possible D gene TRBD1, 6 bases. Trimming cost V 6 bases and J 1 base, with 16 bases left between them. The CDR3 spans 15 residues. The germline V gene has CDR1 LNHDA and CDR2 SQIVND (reference sequence). DNA for the CDR3: TGTGCCAGTAGCAAGACTCAGGGGTTTTCCTACGAGCAGTACTTC. Protein product: CASSKTQGFSYEQYF.

This sequence joins TRBV2 and TRBJ2-7, with D perhaps given as TRBD1 or TRBD2 (7 bases each). The V end was cut by 10 bases, the J end by 2 bases, with 21 bases between. This CDR3 comprises 15 residues. Germline loops: CDR1 SNHLY, CDR2 FYNNEI. The CDR3 DNA is TGTGCCACCCAGTTAGGGAGGGGGCCAACCTACGAGCAGTACTTC. Translated, it gives CATQLGRGPTYEQYF.

The chain combines TRBV4-1 with TRBJ2-3, with D perhaps TRBD2 (5 bases). The germline V gene encodes CDR1 MGHRA and CDR2 YSYEKL. This CDR3 is 13 amino acids long. Deletions cut 3 bases from V and 3 bases from J, with 7 bases between. The CDR3: CASSQQRTDTQYF. DNA of the CDR3: TGCGCCAGCAGCCAGCAGCGGACAGATACGCAGTATTTT.

Relative to its sample, this clone is medium-sized (0.01 to 0.1%). J is TRBJ2-7 and V is TRBV7-3, with D possibly being TRBD2 (6 bases). The V and J ends lost 2 bases and 4 bases respectively, with 12 bases between them. Germline V gives CDR1 SGHTA, CDR2 FQGTGA. CDR3 length: 14 amino acids. The CDR3, as DNA: TGTGCCAGCAGCTTAGGGGACTCGCGATACGAGCAGTACTTC. Translating it yields CASSLGDSRYEQYF.

The chain uses TRBV29-1 and TRBJ2-3; 9 bases map to TRBD2. The germline V gene has CDR1 SQVTM and CDR2 ANQGSEA. V trimming: 2 bases; J trimming: 3 bases; junction bases outside the gene matches: 6. The CDR3 contains 15 residues. The CDR3 protein is CSVELAGPVTDTQYF. Written as DNA, the CDR3 is TGCAGCGTTGAACTAGCGGGACCGGTGACAGATACGCAGTATTTT.

This chain connects TRBV5-6 to TRBJ2-5; 12 nucleotides line up with TRBD2. From germline, CDR1 is SGHDT and CDR2 YYEEEE. This CDR3 comprises 15 residues. Germline trimming cut 3 bases from V and 6 bases from J; bases unmatched to any gene: 6. This chain's CDR3 is CASSYSTSGRKTQYF. Here the CDR3 DNA reads TGTGCCAGCAGCTATTCGACTAGCGGGAGAAAGACCCAGTACTTC.

The chain is built from TRBV19 and TRBJ1-2; D is unresolved. CDR3 length: 14 amino acids. V was clipped by 1 base and J by 8 bases, with 14 bases between them. Germline V CDR1 and CDR2: LNHDA, SQIVND (reference sequence). CDR3 sequence reads: CASSIAPGSLGYTF. CDR3 DNA: TGTGCCAGTAGTATAGCTCCGGGTTCTTTGGGCTACACCTTC.